This TCR beta chain derives from a study of blood T cells in healthy people across ages. Combining a sample-barcoded 5' primer with a J-beta primer mix, a second PCR ran for roughly 7 to 12 cycles. Each CDR3 protein gets one entry after TCRdb re-called the 5' RACE reads with MiXCR. The table lists some 690,000 distinct CDR3 sequences, approximately 22% of them singletons. This CDR3 is built from 17 residues. Germline trimming cut 6 bases from V and 5 bases from J; bases unmatched to any gene: 12. This rearrangement joins TRBV12-3 or TRBV12-4 to TRBJ2-1; 11 nucleotides align to TRBD2. Sequenced input: blood. This TCR was sampled from an older man in good health. CDR3: CASSPNRGLAANNEQFF. In DNA, the CDR3 is TGTGCCAGCAGCCCCAATAGGGGACTAGCGGCGAACAATGAGCAGTTCTTC.